Listed below are T cell receptor beta chains from one sample, sequenced in a study of blood T cells in healthy people across ages. TCRdb passed the 5' RACE reads through MiXCR, listing each CDR3 protein once. The data show 1.5 million to 2 million distinct CDR3 sequences, 28% seen once. Sequenced: blood. These receptors came from a woman aged 25-40 years in good health. Each CDR3 is given with its conserved first and last residue. D genes are given only for firm matches. Clone size, where shown, is once, few, many, or a class for clones that have expanded.

clone_size: few
v_call: TRBV3-1
d_call: .
j_call: TRBJ2-7
cdr3_nt: TGTGCCAGCACCGGGGCAGCTAGGGTCGGGGAGCAGTACTTC
cdr3_aa: CASTGAARVGEQYF

clone_size: many
v_call: TRBV5-1
d_call: TRBD2
j_call: TRBJ2-7
cdr3_nt: TGCGCCAGCAGCCAACTAGCGGGGTACGACGAGCAGTACTTC
cdr3_aa: CASSQLAGYDEQYF

clone_size: many
v_call: TRBV24-1
d_call: .
j_call: TRBJ2-7
cdr3_nt: TGTGCCACCAGTTCTGGTGGGGCAAAAAGCGAGCAGTACTTC
cdr3_aa: CATSSGGAKSEQYF

clone_size: .
v_call: TRBV5-1
d_call: TRBD1
j_call: TRBJ2-1
cdr3_nt: TGCGCCAGCAGCCCCGGACAGGGGGTGTCTAATGAGCAGTTCTTC
cdr3_aa: CASSPGQGVSNEQFF

clone_size: .
v_call: TRBV5-4
d_call: .
j_call: TRBJ1-4
cdr3_nt: TGTGCCAGCAGCTTTAGAGAGGAGGCGGAAAAACTGTTTTTT
cdr3_aa: CASSFREEAEKLFF

clone_size: many
v_call: TRBV6-5
d_call: .
j_call: TRBJ1-2
cdr3_nt: TGTGCCAGCAGCCGATCAGGGTTGTATGGCTACACCTTC
cdr3_aa: CASSRSGLYGYTF

clone_size: .
v_call: TRBV10-3
d_call: TRBD2
j_call: TRBJ2-7
cdr3_nt: TGTGCCACCTTAGGGACTAGCGGACTCTACGAGCAGTACTTC
cdr3_aa: CATLGTSGLYEQYF

clone_size: many
v_call: TRBV5-6
d_call: TRBD1
j_call: TRBJ2-7
cdr3_nt: TGTGCCAGCAGTGTACAGGGGGCTTCCTCCTACGAGCAGTACTTC
cdr3_aa: CASSVQGASSYEQYF

clone_size: many
v_call: TRBV28
d_call: TRBD1
j_call: TRBJ2-2
cdr3_nt: TGTGCCAGCAGTACCCGACAGGGAAGGAACACCGGGGAGCTGTTTTTT
cdr3_aa: CASSTRQGRNTGELFF

clone_size: few
v_call: TRBV7-2
d_call: .
j_call: TRBJ1-1
cdr3_nt: TGTGCCAGCAGCCCAATGGACCGTGAAGCTTTCTTT
cdr3_aa: CASSPMDREAFF

clone_size: .
v_call: TRBV12-5
d_call: .
j_call: TRBJ2-1
cdr3_nt: TGTGCTAGTGGTTTGGTACAGGATGGTGGTGAGCAGTTCTTC
cdr3_aa: CASGLVQDGGEQFF

clone_size: many
v_call: TRBV4-2
d_call: .
j_call: TRBJ1-6
cdr3_nt: TGTGCCAGCAGCCAAGAAGGTGATTCACCCCTCCACTTT
cdr3_aa: CASSQEGDSPLHF

clone_size: .
v_call: TRBV20-1
d_call: .
j_call: TRBJ2-2
cdr3_nt: TGCAGTGCTCGCGCCGGGACGAGGAACACCGGGGAGCTGTTTTTT
cdr3_aa: CSARAGTRNTGELFF

clone_size: few
v_call: TRBV7-8
d_call: TRBD2
j_call: TRBJ2-3
cdr3_nt: TGTGCCAGCAGCTACCTAGCGGGGGTATACACAGATACGCAGTATTTT
cdr3_aa: CASSYLAGVYTDTQYF

clone_size: few
v_call: TRBV27
d_call: .
j_call: TRBJ2-1
cdr3_nt: TGTGCCGGCAGTAAAACAGGCTACTTAAATGAGCAGTTCTTC
cdr3_aa: CAGSKTGYLNEQFF

clone_size: many
v_call: TRBV7-9
d_call: TRBD1
j_call: TRBJ2-7
cdr3_nt: TGTGCCAGCAGCTTAGACCAGGGGGAAACCTACGAGCAGTACTTC
cdr3_aa: CASSLDQGETYEQYF

clone_size: many
v_call: TRBV7-2
d_call: .
j_call: TRBJ1-5
cdr3_nt: TGTGCCAGCAGCGTAGCGGGGGGTAGCAATCAGCCCCAGCATTTT
cdr3_aa: CASSVAGGSNQPQHF

clone_size: .
v_call: TRBV7-2
d_call: TRBD2
j_call: TRBJ2-3
cdr3_nt: TGTGCCAGCAGCTTAGCGGGGGCGGGAGGAGCAGATACGCAGTATTTT
cdr3_aa: CASSLAGAGGADTQYF

clone_size: .
v_call: TRBV21-1
d_call: .
j_call: TRBJ1-2
cdr3_nt: TGTGCCAGCAGCACCGCCGGGGGGGGCGGCTACACCTTC
cdr3_aa: CASSTAGGGGYTF

clone_size: few
v_call: TRBV20-1
d_call: TRBD1
j_call: TRBJ1-6
cdr3_nt: TGCAGTGCCACTACCCCCGGGACAGGGTATTCACCCCTCCACTTT
cdr3_aa: CSATTPGTGYSPLHF